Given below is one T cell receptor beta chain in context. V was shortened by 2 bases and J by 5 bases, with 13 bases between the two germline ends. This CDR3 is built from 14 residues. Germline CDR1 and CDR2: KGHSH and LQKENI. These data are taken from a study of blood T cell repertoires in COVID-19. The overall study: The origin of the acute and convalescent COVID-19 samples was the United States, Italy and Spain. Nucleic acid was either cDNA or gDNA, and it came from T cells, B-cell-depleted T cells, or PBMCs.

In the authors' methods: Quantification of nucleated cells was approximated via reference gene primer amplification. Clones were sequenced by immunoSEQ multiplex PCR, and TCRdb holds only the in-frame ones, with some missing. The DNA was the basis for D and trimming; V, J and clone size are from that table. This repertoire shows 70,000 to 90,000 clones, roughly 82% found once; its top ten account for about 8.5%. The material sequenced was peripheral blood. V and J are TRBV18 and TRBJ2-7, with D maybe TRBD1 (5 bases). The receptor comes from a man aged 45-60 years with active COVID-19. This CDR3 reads CASSPSDSWDEQYF. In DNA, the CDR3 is TGTGCCAGCTCACCAAGTGACAGTTGGGACGAGCAGTACTTC. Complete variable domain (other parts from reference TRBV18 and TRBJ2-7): NAGVMQNPRHLVRRRGQEARLRCSPMKGHSHVYWYRQLPEEGLKFMVYLQKENIIDESGMPKERFSAEFPKEGPSILRIQQVVRGDSAAYFCASSPSDSWDEQYFGPGTRLTVT.